The present entry profiles one T cell receptor beta chain with its context. Investigators prepared the TCR beta libraries by applying iRepertoire HTBI primers and Arm-PCR of CDR3 regions. TCRdb passed the multiplex PCR reads through MiXCR, listing each CDR3 protein once. The sample has roughly 530,000 distinct CDR3 sequences; approximately 16% are singletons. Unmatched junction bases numbered 14, after V lost 4 bases and J lost 5 bases. The CDR3 is 18 amino acids. This specimen comes from a study of regulatory T cells in long-lasting Graves disease. Study-level information: Graves' patients, newly diagnosed, had taken antithyroid drugs under 3 months.

As for time point: newly diagnosed GD, antithyroid drugs for less than 3 months. The TCR library was prepared using RNA isolated from PBMCs. This same sample was also taken into another study, of T cells in Graves' hyperthyroidism and ophthalmopathy. That report notes: The HTBI primer set was used in a first-round RT-PCR of the TCR CDR3. Clonotypes that were expanded in thyroid above 0.001 mostly appeared in blood too.

This chain uses TRBV12-3 or TRBV12-4 with TRBJ1-5; TRBD1 agrees at 10 bases. The sample here was peripheral blood mononuclear cells (PBMCs), taken at new diagnosis, from a patient treated with antithyroid drugs. The clonotype was recovered from a middle-aged woman with Graves disease. CDR3 region: CASSSTGGWAPFDQPQHF. Written as DNA, the CDR3 is TGTGCCAGCAGTTCGACAGGGGGCTGGGCTCCTTTTGATCAGCCCCAGCATTTT.